These 9 T cell receptor beta chains share one sample of origin, sequenced in a study of molecular identifiers for immune sequencing clone quantification. TCRdb ran MiXCR on the PCR reads and lists one entry per CDR3 protein. This sample has tens of thousands of distinct CDR3 sequences, with 15% to 20% found just once. The sequenced sample consisted of naive CD8+ T cells from blood, with Jurkat cell RNA spiked in. Documented subset: FACS-sorted CD8+CD4-CCR7+CD45RA+ naive T cells. The source is a human donor in good health. Some libraries in this study had Jurkat cell RNA spiked in.

This clonotype was detected many times. The chain uses TRBV5-4 and TRBJ2-3; the D is unclear. Trimming cost V 3 bases and J 7 bases, with 15 bases left between them. The germline gives CDR1 SGHNT, CDR2 YYREEE (reference sequence). The CDR3 loop spans 14 amino acids. CDR3 amino acids: CASSSWTDRHTQYF. The DNA for the CDR3 is TGTGCCAGCAGCTCGTGGACGGATAGGCATACGCAGTATTTT. The entire variable domain, with the rest obtained from reference TRBV5-4 and TRBJ2-3, is as follows: ETGVTQSPTHLIKTRGQQVTLRCSSQSGHNTVSWYQQALGQGPQFIFQYYREEENGRGNFPPRFSGLQFPNYSSELNVNALELDDSALYLCASSSWTDRHTQYFGPGTRLTVL.

V is TRBV7-2 and J is TRBJ2-2, with D unclear. V was clipped by 4 bases and J by 7 bases, with 4 bases between them. The CDR3 runs 11 residues. Germline V gene sequence: CDR1 SGHTA, CDR2 FQGNSA. CDR3 sequence: CASSSIGELFF. The CDR3 region has the DNA TGTGCCAGCAGCTCGATCGGGGAGCTGTTTTTT.

This clonotype was seen many times. The chain combines TRBV7-6 with TRBJ2-3, with no clear D. The CDR3 contains 14 residues. Between the trimmed V and J ends, which lost 2 bases and 8 bases, there was a span of 14 bases. Germline assignment: CDR1 SGHVS and CDR2 FNYEAQ. The DNA of the CDR3 is TGTGCCAGCAGCTTATATGCCCCGGAAGGTACGCAGTATTTT. It codes for CASSLYAPEGTQYF. The complete variable domain, with remaining parts taken from reference TRBV7-6 and TRBJ2-3, reads GAGVSQSPRYKVTKRGQDVALRCDPISGHVSLYWYRQALGQGPEFLTYFNYEAQQDKSGLPNDRFSAERPEGSISTLTIQRTEQRDSAMYRCASSLYAPEGTQYFGPGTRLTVL.

In this sample, this clonotype turned up many times. V is TRBV6-6 and J is TRBJ1-1; a possible D gene is TRBD1 (6 bases). Per the germline V gene, CDR1 is MNHNY and CDR2 is SVGAGI (reference sequence). This CDR3 region has 15 residues. V shed 5 bases and J shed 0 bases, with 13 bases lying between them. The CDR3 nucleotides read TGTGCCAGCAGTACCCGGACAGCCATGAACACTGAAGCTTTCTTT. Its translation: CASSTRTAMNTEAFF.

This chain links TRBV29-1 with TRBJ2-7; D might be TRBD2 (5 bases). With 6 bases removed from V and 0 bases from J, the gap between germline ends came to 18 bases. Germline V gene lookup returns CDR1 SQVTM and CDR2 ANQGSEA. The CDR3 has 15 amino acids. CDR3 DNA: TGCAGCGTCCTCGCCCCGGGGAAGAGCTCCTACGAGCAGTACTTC. Translated, it gives CSVLAPGKSSYEQYF.

This clonotype was seen only a few times. The rearrangement links TRBV4-1 to TRBJ2-3, with D maybe TRBD2 (5 bases). There are 16 residues in the CDR3. V was clipped by 1 base and J by 0 bases, with 11 bases between them. CDR1 MGHRA and CDR2 YSYEKL come from the germline V gene. The CDR3 is CASSQVSGGSTDTQYF. Here the CDR3 DNA reads TGCGCCAGCAGCCAAGTGTCAGGAGGCAGCACAGATACGCAGTATTTT.

The table lists this clonotype with many counts. The chain joins TRBV2 to TRBJ1-2; unclear D gene. The CDR3 sequence is 15 residues long. V lost 4 bases and J lost 4, with 16 bases in between. From germline, CDR1 is SNHLY and CDR2 FYNNEI. CDR3 bases: TGTGCCAGCAGTGGAAGATACGGCACGGGCTATGGCTACACCTTC. Its protein is CASSGRYGTGYGYTF.

A word on this clonotype: No conserved phenylalanine or tryptophan is present at the end of the CDR3, so a read error is the likely explanation. Because the CDR3's place on the DNA is in doubt, the DNA is left out and the CDR3 is given as listed by TCRdb. The chain uses TRBV28 and TRBJ2-6. Germline CDR1 and CDR2: MDHEN and SYDVKM. The length of the CDR3 is 12 amino acids, counting both ends. CDR3 protein: CASSFGPTVLTY.

The rearrangement uses TRBV20-1 and TRBJ2-7; D is undetermined. Trimming removed 0 bases at V and 3 bases at J, with 12 bases between. This CDR3 region has 14 residues. Germline CDR1 and CDR2: DFQATT and SNEGSKA (reference sequence). CDR3 nucleotide sequence: TGCAGTGCTAGAGATGAGACTCCAGACTACGAGCAGTACTTC. It codes for CSARDETPDYEQYF.